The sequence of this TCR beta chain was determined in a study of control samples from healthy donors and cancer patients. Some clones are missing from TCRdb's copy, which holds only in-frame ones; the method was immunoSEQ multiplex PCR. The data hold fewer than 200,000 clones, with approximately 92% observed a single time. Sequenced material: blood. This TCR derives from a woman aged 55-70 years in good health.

The CDR3 DNA reads as TGTGCCAGCAGCTTAGGGGCTAGATTAGAGACCCAGTACTTC. Amino acid sequence: CASSLGARLETQYF. The chain combines TRBV7-2 with TRBJ2-5; D gene unclear. Trimming took off 1 base at V and 4 bases at J, with 10 bases between the two ends. This CDR3 spans 14 amino acids. The germline CDR1 and CDR2 sequences are SGHTA and FQGNSA.